This entry lists 5 T cell receptor beta chains sequenced from one sample in a study of blood T cell repertoires in COVID-19. TCRdb's table, derived via immunoSEQ multiplex PCR, lists solely in-frame clones and lacks some. The sample lists fewer than 95,000 clones, approximately 79% occurring once. The specimen sequenced was peripheral blood. These receptors came from a man aged 65-85 years with COVID-19, enrolled during active disease.

There are many counts of this clone. The rearrangement links TRBV10-1 to TRBJ1-1; D remains ambiguous. V was clipped by 3 bases and J by 2 bases, with 22 bases between them. The CDR3 contains 18 residues. Germline CDR1 is WNHNN and CDR2 is SYGVQD (reference sequence). DNA of the CDR3: TGCGCCAGCAGTGACTCAAATCGACTCTCCCCCTTAAACACTGAAGCTTTCTTT. It codes for CASSDSNRLSPLNTEAFF.

The gene calls are TRBV10-3 and TRBJ2-7; 9 nucleotides match TRBD2. Germline-derived CDR1 and CDR2 are ENHRY and SYGVKD. This CDR3 contains 15 residues. V shed 5 bases, J shed 1 base, and the junction held 6 bases outside the gene matches. The CDR3 sequence is CAISYSGSGSYEQYF. The CDR3 DNA sequence: TGTGCCATCAGTTATAGCGGGAGTGGGTCCTACGAGCAGTACTTC.

This clone came up many times. The V and J genes are TRBV7-9 and TRBJ2-3, with a possible D match to TRBD2 (5 bases). Germline CDR1 reads SEHNR; CDR2 reads FQNEAQ (reference sequence). CDR3 length equals 16 residues. The ends were cut back, 0 bases at V and 3 bases at J, with 13 bases in the middle. The DNA of the CDR3 is TGTGCCAGCAGCTTAGCGCTGACGGGAATTACAGATACGCAGTATTTT. Protein sequence: CASSLALTGITDTQYF.

The chain recombines TRBV27 with TRBJ2-7; 12 bases are a match to TRBD2. CDR3 size: 16 residues. J gave up 2 bases and V 5 bases, and 7 bases lay outside the gene matches. The V gene's germline CDR1 is MNHEY and CDR2 SMNVEV (reference sequence). The CDR3 is CASSHGLAGPPYEQYF. The DNA of the CDR3 is TGTGCCAGCAGTCACGGACTAGCGGGGCCCCCCTACGAGCAGTACTTC.

The rearrangement links TRBV7-8 to TRBJ2-2; 7 bases map to TRBD1. With 5 bases clipped from V and 12 bases from J, the junction kept 9 bases outside the gene matches. CDR3 length: 13 residues. Germline CDR1 is SGHVS and CDR2 is FQNEAQ. The CDR3 DNA reads as TGTGCCAGCAGCCAGAAAAGACAGGGCCAGCTGTTTTTT. It specifies CASSQKRQGQLFF.